This T cell receptor (beta chain) was identified during a study of CD8 T cells in ankylosing spondylitis. Study results and limitations: What seemed typical of ankylosing spondylitis blood was a TCR beta motif built from about 8 highly homologous variants.

V lost 0 bases and J 5 bases, leaving 5 bases between the germline ends. The germline CDR1 and CDR2 sequences are SGHTA and FQGNSA. This CDR3 contains 13 residues. Ten or more counts support this clonotype. Its antigen is unidentified. TCRdb re-derived calls from the 5' RACE reads in MiXCR, one entry per CDR3 protein. Of more than 400,000 distinct CDR3 sequences listed, approximately 5.3% are singletons. The V and J genes are TRBV7-2 and TRBJ2-1; D gene unclear. The specimen was blood, either unsorted or a sorted T cell fraction (not recorded which). The TCR originated in a male donor with ankylosing spondylitis. The CDR3 sequence is CASSLARDNEQFF. The CDR3 region has the DNA TGTGCCAGCAGCTTAGCCCGGGACAATGAGCAGTTCTTC.